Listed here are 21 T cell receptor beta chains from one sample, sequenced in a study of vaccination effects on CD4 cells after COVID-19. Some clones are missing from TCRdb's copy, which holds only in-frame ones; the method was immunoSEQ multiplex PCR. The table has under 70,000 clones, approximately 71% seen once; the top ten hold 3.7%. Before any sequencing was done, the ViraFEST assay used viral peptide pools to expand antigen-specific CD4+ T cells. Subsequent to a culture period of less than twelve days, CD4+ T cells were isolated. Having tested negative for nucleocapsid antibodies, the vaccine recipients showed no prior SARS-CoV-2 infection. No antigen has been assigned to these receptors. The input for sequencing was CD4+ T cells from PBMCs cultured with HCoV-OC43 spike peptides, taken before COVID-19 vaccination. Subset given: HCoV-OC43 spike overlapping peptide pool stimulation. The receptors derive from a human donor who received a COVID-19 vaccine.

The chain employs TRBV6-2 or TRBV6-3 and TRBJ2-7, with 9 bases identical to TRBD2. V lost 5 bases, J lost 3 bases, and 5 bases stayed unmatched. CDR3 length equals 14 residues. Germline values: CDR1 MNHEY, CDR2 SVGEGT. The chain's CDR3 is CASSLSGRYYEQYV. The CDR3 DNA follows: TGTGCCAGCAGTCTTAGCGGGAGATACTACGAGCAGTACGTC.

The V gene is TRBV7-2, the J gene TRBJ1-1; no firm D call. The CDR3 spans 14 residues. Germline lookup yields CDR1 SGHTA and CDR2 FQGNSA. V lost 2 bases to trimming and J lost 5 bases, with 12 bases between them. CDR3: CASSLTNLGTEAFF. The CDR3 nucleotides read TGTGCCAGCAGCTTAACAAATTTGGGTACTGAAGCTTTCTTT.

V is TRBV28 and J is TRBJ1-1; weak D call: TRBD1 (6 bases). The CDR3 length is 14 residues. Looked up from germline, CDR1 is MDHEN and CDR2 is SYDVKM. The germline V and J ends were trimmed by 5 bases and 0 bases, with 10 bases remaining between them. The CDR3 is CASSRGGVNTEAFF. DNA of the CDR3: TGTGCCAGCAGTCGTGGGGGCGTGAACACTGAAGCTTTCTTT.

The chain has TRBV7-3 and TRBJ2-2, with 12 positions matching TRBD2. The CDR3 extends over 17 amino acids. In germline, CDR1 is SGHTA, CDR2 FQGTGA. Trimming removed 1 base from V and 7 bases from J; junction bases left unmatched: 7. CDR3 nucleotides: TGTGCCAGCAGCTTAAGGCCTAGCGGGGGGGCCGTCGGGGAGCTGTTTTTT. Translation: CASSLRPSGGAVGELFF.

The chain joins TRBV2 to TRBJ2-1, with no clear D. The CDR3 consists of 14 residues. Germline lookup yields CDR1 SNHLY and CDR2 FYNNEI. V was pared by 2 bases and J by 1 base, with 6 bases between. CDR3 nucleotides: TGTGCCAGCAGTGAAAGGGTATCCTACAATGAGCAGTTCTTC. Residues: CASSERVSYNEQFF.

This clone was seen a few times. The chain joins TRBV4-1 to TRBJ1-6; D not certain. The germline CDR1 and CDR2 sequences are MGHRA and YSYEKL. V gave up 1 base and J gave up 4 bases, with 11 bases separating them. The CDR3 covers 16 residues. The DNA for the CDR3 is TGCGCCAGCAGCCAAGGGGGTAGGACGTATAATTCACCCCTCCACTTT. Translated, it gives CASSQGGRTYNSPLHF.

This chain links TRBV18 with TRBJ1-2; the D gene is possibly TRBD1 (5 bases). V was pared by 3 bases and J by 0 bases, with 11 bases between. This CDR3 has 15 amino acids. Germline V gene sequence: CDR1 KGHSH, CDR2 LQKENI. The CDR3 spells CASSPSQTANYGYTF. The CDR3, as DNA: TGTGCCAGCTCACCGAGTCAGACAGCTAACTATGGCTACACCTTC.

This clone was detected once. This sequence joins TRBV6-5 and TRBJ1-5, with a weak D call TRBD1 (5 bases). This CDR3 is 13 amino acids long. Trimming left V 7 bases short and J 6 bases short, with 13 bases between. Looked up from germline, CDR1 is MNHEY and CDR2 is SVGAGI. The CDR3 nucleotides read TGTGCCAGCACCCCGGGACTAGGTCAGCCCCAGCATTTT. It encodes CASTPGLGQPQHF.

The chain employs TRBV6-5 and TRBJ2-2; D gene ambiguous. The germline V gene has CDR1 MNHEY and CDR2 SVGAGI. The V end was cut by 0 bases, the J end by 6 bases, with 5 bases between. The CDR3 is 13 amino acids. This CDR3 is CASSYSIPGELFF. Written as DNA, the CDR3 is TGTGCCAGCAGTTACTCGATCCCCGGGGAGCTGTTTTTT.

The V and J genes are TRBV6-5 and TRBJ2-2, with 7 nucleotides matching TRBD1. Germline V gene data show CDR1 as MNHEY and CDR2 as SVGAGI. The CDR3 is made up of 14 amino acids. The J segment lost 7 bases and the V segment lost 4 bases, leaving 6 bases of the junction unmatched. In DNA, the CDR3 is TGTGCCAGCAGTTCACAGGGGTTCGGCGGGGAGCTGTTTTTT. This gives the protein CASSSQGFGGELFF.

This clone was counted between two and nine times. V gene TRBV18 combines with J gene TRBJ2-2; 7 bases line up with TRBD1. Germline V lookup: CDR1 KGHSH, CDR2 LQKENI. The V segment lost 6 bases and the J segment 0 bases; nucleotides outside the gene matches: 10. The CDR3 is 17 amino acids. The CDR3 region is CASSQYDRASNTGELFF. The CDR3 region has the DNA TGTGCCAGCTCTCAATACGACAGGGCTTCGAACACCGGGGAGCTGTTTTTT.

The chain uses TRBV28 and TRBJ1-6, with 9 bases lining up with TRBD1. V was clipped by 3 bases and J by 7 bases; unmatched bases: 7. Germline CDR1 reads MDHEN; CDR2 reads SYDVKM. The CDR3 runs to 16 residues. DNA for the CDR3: TGTGCCAGCAGTTTCGGGACAGGGCGAGGAAATTCACCCCTCCACTTT. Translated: CASSFGTGRGNSPLHF.

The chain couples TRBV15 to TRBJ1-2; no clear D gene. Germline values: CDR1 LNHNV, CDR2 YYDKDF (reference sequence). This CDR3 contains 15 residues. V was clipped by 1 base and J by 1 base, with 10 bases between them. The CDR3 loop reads CATSRAAGGNYGYTF. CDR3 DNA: TGTGCCACCAGCAGAGCGGCAGGAGGTAACTATGGCTACACCTTC. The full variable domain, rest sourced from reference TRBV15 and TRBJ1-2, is DAMVIQNPRYQVTQFGKPVTLSCSQTLNHNVMYWYQQKSSQAPKLLFHYYDKDFNNEADTPDNFQSRRPNTSFCFLDIRSPGLGDTAMYLCATSRAAGGNYGYTFGSGTRLTVV.

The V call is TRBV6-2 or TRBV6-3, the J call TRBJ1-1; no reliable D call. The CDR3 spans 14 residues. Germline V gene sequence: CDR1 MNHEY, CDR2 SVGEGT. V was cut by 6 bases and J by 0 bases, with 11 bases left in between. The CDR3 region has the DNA TGTGCCAGCAGCCGAGGGCCGTTGAACACTGAAGCTTTCTTT. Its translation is CASSRGPLNTEAFF.

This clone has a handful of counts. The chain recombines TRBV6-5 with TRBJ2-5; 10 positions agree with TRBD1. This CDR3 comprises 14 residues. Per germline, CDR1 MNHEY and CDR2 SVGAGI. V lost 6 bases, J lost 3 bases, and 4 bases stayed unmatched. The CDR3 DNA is TGTGCCAGCAGCCCGGGGACAGGGGAAGAGACCCAGTACTTC. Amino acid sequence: CASSPGTGEETQYF.

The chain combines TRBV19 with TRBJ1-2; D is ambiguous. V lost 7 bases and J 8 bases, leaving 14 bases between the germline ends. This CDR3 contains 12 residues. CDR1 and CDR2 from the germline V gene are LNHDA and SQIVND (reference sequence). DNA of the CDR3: TGTGCCAGTACCCGGCGGCCGGGCGGCTACACCTTC. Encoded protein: CASTRRPGGYTF. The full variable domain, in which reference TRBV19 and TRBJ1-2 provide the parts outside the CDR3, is DGGITQSPKYLFRKEGQNVTLSCEQNLNHDAMYWYRQDPGQGLRLIYYSQIVNDFQKGDIAEGYSVSREKKESFPLTVTSAQKNPTAFYLCASTRRPGGYTFGSGTRLTVV.

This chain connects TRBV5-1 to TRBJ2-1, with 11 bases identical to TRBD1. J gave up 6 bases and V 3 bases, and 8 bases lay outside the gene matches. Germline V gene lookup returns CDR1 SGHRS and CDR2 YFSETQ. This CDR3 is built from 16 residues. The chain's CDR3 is CASSWGTGGGPNEQFF. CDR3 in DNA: TGCGCCAGCAGCTGGGGGACAGGGGGAGGACCCAATGAGCAGTTCTTC. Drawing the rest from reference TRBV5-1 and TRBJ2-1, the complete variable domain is KAGVTQTPRYLIKTRGQQVTLSCSPISGHRSVSWYQQTPGQGLQFLFEYFSETQRNKGNFPGRFSGRQFSNSRSEMNVSTLELGDSALYLCASSWGTGGGPNEQFFGPGTRLTVL.

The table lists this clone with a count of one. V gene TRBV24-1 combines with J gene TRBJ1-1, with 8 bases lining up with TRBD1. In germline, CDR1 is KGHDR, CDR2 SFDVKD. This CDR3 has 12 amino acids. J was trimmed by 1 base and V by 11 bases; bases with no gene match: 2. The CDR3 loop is CARTGRNTEAFF. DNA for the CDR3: TGTGCCAGGACAGGGCGGAACACTGAAGCTTTCTTT.

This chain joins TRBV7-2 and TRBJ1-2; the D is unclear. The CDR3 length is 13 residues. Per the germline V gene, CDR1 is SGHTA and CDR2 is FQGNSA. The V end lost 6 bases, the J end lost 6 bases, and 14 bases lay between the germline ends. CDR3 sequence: CASRPGEDDGYTF. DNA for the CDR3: TGTGCCAGCAGACCCGGGGAGGACGATGGCTACACCTTC.

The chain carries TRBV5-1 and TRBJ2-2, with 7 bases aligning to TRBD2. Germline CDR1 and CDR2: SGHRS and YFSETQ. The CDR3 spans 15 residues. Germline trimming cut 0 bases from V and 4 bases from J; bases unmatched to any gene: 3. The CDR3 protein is CASSLGEGSTGELFF. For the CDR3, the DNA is TGCGCCAGCAGCTTGGGGGAGGGGAGCACCGGGGAGCTGTTTTTT.

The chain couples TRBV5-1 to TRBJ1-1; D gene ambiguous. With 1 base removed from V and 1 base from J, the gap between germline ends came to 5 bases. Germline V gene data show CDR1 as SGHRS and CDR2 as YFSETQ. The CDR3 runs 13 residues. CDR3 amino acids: CASSLIQNTEAFF. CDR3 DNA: TGCGCCAGCAGCTTGATCCAGAACACTGAAGCTTTCTTT.